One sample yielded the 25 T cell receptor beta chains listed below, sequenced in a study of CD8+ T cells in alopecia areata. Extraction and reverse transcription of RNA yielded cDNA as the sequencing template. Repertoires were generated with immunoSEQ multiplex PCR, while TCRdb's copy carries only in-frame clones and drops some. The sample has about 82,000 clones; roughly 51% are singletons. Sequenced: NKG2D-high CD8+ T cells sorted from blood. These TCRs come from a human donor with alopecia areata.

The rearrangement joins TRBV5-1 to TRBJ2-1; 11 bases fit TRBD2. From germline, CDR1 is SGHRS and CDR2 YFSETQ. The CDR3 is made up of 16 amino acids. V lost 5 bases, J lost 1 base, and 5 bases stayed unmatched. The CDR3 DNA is TGCGCCAGCAGTCCGCTAGCGGGGGGATCCTACAATGAGCAGTTCTTC. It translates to CASSPLAGGSYNEQFF.

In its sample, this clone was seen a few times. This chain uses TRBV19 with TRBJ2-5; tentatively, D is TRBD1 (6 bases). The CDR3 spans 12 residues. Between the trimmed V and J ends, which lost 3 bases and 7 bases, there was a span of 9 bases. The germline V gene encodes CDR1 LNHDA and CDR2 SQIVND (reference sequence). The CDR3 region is CASSMGHRTQYF. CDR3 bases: TGTGCCAGTAGTATGGGACACCGGACCCAGTACTTC.

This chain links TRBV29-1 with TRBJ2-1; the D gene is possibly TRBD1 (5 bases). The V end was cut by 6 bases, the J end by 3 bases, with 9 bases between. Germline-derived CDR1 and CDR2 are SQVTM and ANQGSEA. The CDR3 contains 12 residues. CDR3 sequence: CSVIGDYNEQFF. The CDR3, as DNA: TGCAGCGTGATAGGGGACTACAATGAGCAGTTCTTC.

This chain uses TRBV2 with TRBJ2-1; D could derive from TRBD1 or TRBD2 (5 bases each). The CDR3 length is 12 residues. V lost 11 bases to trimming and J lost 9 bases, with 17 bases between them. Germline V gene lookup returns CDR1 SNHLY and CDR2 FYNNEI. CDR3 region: CAGLTWGTEQFF. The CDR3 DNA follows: TGTGCCGGACTGACCTGGGGGACTGAGCAGTTCTTC.

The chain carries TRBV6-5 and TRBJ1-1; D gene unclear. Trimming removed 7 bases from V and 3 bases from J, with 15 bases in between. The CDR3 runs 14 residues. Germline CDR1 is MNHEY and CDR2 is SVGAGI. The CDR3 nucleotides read TGTGCCAGCAACAAACTAGCGTCCTACACTGAAGCTTTCTTT. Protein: CASNKLASYTEAFF.

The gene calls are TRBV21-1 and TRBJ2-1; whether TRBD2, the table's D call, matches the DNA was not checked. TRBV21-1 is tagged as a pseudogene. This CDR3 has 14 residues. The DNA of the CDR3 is TGTGCCAGCAGGATAGCGGGGGCCTACAATGAGCAGTTCTTC. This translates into CASRIAGAYNEQFF.

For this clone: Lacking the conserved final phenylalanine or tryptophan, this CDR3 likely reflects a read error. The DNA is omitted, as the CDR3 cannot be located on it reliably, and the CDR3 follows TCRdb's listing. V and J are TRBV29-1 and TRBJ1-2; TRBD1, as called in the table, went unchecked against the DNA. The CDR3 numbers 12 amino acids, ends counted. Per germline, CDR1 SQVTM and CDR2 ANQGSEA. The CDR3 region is CIRGGAGGRRAS.

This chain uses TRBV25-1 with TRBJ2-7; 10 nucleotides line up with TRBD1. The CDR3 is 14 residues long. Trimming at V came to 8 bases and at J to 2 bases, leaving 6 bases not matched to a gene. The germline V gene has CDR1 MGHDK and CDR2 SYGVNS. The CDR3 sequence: CASGTGTGAYEQYF. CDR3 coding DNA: TGTGCCAGCGGAACCGGGACAGGGGCCTACGAGCAGTACTTC.

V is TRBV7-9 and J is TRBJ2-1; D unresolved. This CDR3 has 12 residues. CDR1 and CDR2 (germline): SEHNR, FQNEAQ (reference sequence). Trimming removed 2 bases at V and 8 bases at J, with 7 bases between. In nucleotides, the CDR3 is TGTGCCAGCAGCTTAAATTGGTATGAGCAGTTCTTC. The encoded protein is CASSLNWYEQFF.

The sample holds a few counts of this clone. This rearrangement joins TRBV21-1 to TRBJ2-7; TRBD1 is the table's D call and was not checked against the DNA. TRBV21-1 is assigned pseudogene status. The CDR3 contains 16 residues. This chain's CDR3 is CASSKSWGDRSYEQYF. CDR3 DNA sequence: TGTGCCAGCAGCAAATCTTGGGGGGACAGATCCTACGAGCAGTACTTC.

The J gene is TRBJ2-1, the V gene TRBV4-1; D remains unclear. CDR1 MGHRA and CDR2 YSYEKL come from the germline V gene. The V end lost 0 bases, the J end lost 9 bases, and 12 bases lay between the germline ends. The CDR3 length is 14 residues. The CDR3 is CASSQDGPGPEQFF. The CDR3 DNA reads TGCGCCAGCAGCCAAGATGGCCCCGGCCCTGAGCAGTTCTTC.

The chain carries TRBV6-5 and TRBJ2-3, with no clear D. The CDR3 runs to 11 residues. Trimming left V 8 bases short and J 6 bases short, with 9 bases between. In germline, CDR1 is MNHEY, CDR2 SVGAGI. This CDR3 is CASFGGDTQYF. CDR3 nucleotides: TGTGCCAGCTTCGGTGGGGATACGCAGTATTTT.

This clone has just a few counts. Here the CDR3 reads CASSSKGSGSYEQYF. The CDR3 DNA follows: TGTGCCAGCAGTTCGAAGGGTAGCGGGAGCTACGAGCAGTACTTC. The chain couples TRBV28 to TRBJ2-7; 9 bases agree with TRBD2. The ends lost 4 bases at V and 3 bases at J; junction bases unmatched: 7. Germline V gene sequence: CDR1 MDHEN, CDR2 SYDVKM. CDR3 length equals 15 residues.

The CDR3 nucleotides read TGTGCCTGGAGTGTGTATGGGGGATACAATCAGCCCCAGCATTTT. Amino acids: CAWSVYGGYNQPQHF. The chain joins TRBV30 to TRBJ1-5, with a possible D match to TRBD1 (5 bases). Germline lookup yields CDR1 GTSNPN and CDR2 SVGIG (reference sequence). CDR3 length: 15 residues. The V gene lost 0 bases and the J gene lost 3 bases, with 12 bases spanning the gap.

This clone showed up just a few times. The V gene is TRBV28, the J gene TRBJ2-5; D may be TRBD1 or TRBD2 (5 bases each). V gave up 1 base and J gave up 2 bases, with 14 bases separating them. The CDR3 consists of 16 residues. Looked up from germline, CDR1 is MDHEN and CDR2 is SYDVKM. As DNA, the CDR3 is TGTGCCAGCAGTTTATTGTCGGGGACCCTTCAAGAGACCCAGTACTTC. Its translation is CASSLLSGTLQETQYF.

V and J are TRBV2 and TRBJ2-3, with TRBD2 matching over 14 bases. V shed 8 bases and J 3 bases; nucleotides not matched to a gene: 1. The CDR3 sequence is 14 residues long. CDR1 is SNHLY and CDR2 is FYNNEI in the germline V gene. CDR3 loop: CASGTSGRTDTQYF. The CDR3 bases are TGTGCCAGCGGGACTAGCGGGAGAACAGATACGCAGTATTTT. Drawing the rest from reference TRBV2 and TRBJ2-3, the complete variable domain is EPEVTQTPSHQVTQMGQEVILRCVPISNHLYFYWYRQILGQKVEFLVSFYNNEISEKSEIFDDQFSVERPDGSNFTLKIRSTKLEDSAMYFCASGTSGRTDTQYFGPGTRLTVL.

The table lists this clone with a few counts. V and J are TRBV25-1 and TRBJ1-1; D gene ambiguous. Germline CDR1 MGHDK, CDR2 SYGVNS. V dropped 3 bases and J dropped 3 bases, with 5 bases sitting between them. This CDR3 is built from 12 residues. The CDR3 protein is CASSDLDTEAFF. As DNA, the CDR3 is TGTGCCAGCAGTGATTTGGACACTGAAGCTTTCTTT.

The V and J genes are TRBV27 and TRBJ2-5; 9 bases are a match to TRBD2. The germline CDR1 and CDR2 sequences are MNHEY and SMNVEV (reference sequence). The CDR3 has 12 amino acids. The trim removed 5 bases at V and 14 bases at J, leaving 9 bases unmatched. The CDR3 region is CASSSLAGHQYF. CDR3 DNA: TGTGCCAGCAGTAGCCTAGCGGGACATCAATACTTC.

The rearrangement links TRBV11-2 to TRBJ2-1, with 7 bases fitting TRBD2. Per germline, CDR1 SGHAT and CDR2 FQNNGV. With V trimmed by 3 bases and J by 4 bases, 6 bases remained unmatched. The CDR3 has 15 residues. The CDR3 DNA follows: TGTGCCAGCAGCTTGAGCCTAGCGGCGTACAATGAGCAGTTCTTC. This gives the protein CASSLSLAAYNEQFF.

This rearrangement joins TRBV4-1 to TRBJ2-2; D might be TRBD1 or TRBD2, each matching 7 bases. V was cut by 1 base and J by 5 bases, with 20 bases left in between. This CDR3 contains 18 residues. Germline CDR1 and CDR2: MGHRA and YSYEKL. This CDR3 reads CASSQGRGGTLGTGELFF. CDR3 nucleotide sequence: TGCGCCAGCAGCCAAGGCAGGGGGGGCACGCTAGGAACCGGGGAGCTGTTTTTT.

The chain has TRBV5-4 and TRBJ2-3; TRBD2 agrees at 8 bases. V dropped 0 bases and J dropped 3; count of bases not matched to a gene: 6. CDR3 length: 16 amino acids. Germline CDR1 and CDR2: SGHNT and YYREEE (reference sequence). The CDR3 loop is CASSLAAGGATDTQYF. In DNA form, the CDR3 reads TGTGCCAGCAGCTTGGCAGCCGGGGGGGCGACAGATACGCAGTATTTT.

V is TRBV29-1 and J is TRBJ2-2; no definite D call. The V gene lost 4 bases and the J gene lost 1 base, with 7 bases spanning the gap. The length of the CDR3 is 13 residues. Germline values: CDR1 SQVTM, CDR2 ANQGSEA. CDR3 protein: CSVVAGNTGELFF. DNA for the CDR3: TGCAGCGTTGTCGCAGGGAACACCGGGGAGCTGTTTTTT.

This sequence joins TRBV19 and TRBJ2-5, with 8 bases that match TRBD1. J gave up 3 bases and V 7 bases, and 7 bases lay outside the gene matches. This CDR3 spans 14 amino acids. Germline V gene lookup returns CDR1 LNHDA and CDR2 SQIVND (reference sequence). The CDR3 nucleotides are TGTGCCAGTATCCGGACAGGGAAGGAAGAGACCCAGTACTTC. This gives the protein CASIRTGKEETQYF. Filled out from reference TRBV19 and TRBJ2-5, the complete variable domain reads DGGITQSPKYLFRKEGQNVTLSCEQNLNHDAMYWYRQDPGQGLRLIYYSQIVNDFQKGDIAEGYSVSREKKESFPLTVTSAQKNPTAFYLCASIRTGKEETQYFGPGTRLLVL.

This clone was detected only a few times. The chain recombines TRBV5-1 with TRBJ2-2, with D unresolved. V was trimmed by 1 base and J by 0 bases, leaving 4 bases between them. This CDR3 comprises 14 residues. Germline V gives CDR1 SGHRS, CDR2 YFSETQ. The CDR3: CASSLYANTGELFF. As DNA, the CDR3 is TGCGCCAGCAGCTTGTATGCGAACACCGGGGAGCTGTTTTTT.

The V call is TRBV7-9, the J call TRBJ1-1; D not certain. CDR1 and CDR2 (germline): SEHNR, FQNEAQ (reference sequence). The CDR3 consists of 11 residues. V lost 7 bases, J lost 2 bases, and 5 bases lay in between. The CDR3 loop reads CASKLNTEAFF. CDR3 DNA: TGTGCCAGCAAGCTAAACACTGAAGCTTTCTTT.